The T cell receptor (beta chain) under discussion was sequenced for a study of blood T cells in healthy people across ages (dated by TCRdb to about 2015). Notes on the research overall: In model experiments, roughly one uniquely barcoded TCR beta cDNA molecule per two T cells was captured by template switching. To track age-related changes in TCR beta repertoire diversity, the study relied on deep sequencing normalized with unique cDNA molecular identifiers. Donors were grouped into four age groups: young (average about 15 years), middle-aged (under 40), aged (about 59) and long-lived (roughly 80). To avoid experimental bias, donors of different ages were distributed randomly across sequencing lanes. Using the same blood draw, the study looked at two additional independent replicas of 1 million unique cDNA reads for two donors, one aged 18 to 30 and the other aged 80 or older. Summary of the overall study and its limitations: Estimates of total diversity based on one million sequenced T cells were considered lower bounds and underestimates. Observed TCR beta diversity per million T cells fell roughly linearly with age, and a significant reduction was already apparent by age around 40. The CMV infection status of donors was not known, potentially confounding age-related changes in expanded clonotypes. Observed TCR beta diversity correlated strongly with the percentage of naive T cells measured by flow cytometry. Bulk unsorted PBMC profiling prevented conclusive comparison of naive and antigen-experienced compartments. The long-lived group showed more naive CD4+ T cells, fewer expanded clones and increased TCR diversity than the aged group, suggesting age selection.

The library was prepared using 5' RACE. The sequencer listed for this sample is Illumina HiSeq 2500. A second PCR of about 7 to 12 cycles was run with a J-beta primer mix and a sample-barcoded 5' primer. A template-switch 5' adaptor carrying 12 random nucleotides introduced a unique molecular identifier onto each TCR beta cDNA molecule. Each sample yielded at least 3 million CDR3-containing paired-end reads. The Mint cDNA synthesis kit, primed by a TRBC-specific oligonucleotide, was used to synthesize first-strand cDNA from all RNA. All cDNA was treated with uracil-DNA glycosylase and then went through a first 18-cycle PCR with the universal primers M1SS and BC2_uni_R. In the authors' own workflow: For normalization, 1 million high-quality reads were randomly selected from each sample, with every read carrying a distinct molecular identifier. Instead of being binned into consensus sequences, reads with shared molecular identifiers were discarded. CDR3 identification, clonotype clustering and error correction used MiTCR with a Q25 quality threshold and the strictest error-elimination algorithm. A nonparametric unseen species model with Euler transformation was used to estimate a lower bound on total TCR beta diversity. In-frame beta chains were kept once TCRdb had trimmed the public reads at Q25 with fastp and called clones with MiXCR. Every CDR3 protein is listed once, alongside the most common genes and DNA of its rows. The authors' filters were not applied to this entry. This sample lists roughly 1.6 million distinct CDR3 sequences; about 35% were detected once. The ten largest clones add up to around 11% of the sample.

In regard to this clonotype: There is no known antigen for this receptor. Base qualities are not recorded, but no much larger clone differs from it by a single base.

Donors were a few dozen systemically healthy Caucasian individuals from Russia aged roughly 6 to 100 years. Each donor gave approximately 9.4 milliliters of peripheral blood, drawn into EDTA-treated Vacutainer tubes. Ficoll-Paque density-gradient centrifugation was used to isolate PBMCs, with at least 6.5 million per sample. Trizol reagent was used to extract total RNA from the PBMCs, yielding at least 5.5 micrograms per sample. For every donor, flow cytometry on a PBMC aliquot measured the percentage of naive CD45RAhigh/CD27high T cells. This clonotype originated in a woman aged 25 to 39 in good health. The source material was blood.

The CDR3 protein is CASSLGGSVVETQYF. The nucleotide sequence is given as TGTGCCAGCAGCTTAGGGGGATCAGTCGTGGAGACCCAGTACTTC. The chain joins TRBV11-2 to TRBJ2-5; confidence is insufficient to name the D gene. Trimming costs V 1 base and J 5 bases, and their ends lie 14 bases apart. The CDR3 numbers 15 residues from cysteine through phenylalanine. Kept here is only the CDR3 DNA, which spans 45 bases and is read in frame from base 1. According to the germline V gene, CDR1 reads SGHAT and CDR2 reads FQNNGV.